The sequence of this TCR beta chain was determined in a study of T cell responses to AZD1222 COVID-19 vaccine. The germline gives CDR1 SNHLY, CDR2 FYNNEI. V trimming: 7 bases; J trimming: 2 bases; junction bases outside the gene matches: 4. The CDR3 totals 13 residues. This clone was observed a few times. TCRdb's table, derived via immunoSEQ multiplex PCR, lists solely in-frame clones and lacks some. The sample lists 90,000 to 130,000 clones; over 90% were seen once. The material was peripheral blood, obtained 28 days after the second AZD1222 dose. The chain combines TRBV2 with TRBJ1-2; 7 nucleotides agree with TRBD1. This TCR was recovered from an adult who received the AZD1222 COVID-19 vaccine. As DNA, the CDR3 is TGTGCCAGCAACGGGGACAGAAACTATGGCTACACCTTC. It yields the protein CASNGDRNYGYTF.